These 18 T cell receptor beta chains were sequenced from one sample in a study of Graves' ophthalmopathy and Graves' hyperthyroidism. TCR beta CDR3 amplification used RNA transcripts. After a first-round RT-PCR with HTBI primers, a second-round multiplex PCR was run. TCRdb re-analysed the multiplex PCR reads in MiXCR, keeping a single row per CDR3 protein. The table lists about 740,000 distinct CDR3 sequences, roughly 40% of them singletons. Input material: peripheral blood. The receptors come from an adult man with Graves' ophthalmopathy.

This chain connects TRBV10-3 to TRBJ1-4; D remains ambiguous. The CDR3 is 13 amino acids. Germline CDR1 reads ENHRY; CDR2 reads SYGVKD. The V and J ends lost 11 bases and 5 bases respectively, with 15 bases between them. The CDR3 DNA reads as TGTGCCTGGAGTGAAAAGCGCAATGAAAAACTGTTTTTT. Protein product: CAWSEKRNEKLFF.

This clonotype was detected only a few times. The J gene is TRBJ2-5, the V gene TRBV20-1; D is possibly TRBD1 (5 bases). V was pared by 6 bases and J by 1 base, with 12 bases between. The CDR3 has 13 amino acids. Germline values: CDR1 DFQATT, CDR2 SNEGSKA (reference sequence). The CDR3 reads CSAGLGLQETQYF. In DNA form, the CDR3 reads TGCAGTGCGGGGTTGGGGCTCCAAGAGACCCAGTACTTC.

Concerning this clonotype: Germline and junction disagree at one end, which may indicate a read error. V and J are TRBV25-1 and TRBJ2-2; 8 bases align to TRBD1. The germline V gene encodes CDR1 MGHDK and CDR2 SYGVNS. The CDR3 loop spans 16 amino acids. DNA for the CDR3: TGTACCAGCAGAGATATTGCGACAGGGGTTTCCGGGGAGCTGTTTTTT. The encoded protein is CTSRDIATGVSGELFF.

As to this clonotype: A junction boundary mismatches the germline segment, possibly from a read error. The rearrangement uses TRBV7-7 and TRBJ2-3; 9 nucleotides line up with TRBD1. The germline V gene has CDR1 SSHAT and CDR2 FNYEAQ (reference sequence). The CDR3 consists of 15 residues. DNA for the CDR3: TGTGCTAGCAGCTTAGGACAGGGGAGTGGAGATACGCAGTATTTT. It codes for CASSLGQGSGDTQYF.

As to this clonotype: One end of the junction varies from germline; a read error may be responsible. This rearrangement joins TRBV7-9 to TRBJ2-2; D gene unclear. This CDR3 spans 14 amino acids. Germline-derived CDR1 and CDR2 are SEHNR and FQNEAQ (reference sequence). The CDR3 DNA is TGCGCCAGCAGCACAGATGCGAACACCGGGGAGCTGTTTTTT. Residues: CASSTDANTGELFF.

This clonotype has more than one count but fewer than ten. V is TRBV6-6 and J is TRBJ1-2, with D possibly being TRBD1 (5 bases). Trimming pared 6 bases from V and 10 bases from J, leaving 24 bases between. The CDR3 covers 15 residues. Germline lookup yields CDR1 MNHNY and CDR2 SVGAGI (reference sequence). CDR3 sequence: CASSPGKGESKYYTF. The CDR3 nucleotides are TGTGCCAGCAGCCCCGGGAAAGGGGAAAGCAAGTACTACACCTTC.

This clonotype was counted only a few times. The chain has TRBV12-3 or TRBV12-4 and TRBJ2-2, with D unclear. The CDR3 is 13 amino acids. V lost 2 bases and J 6 bases, leaving 7 bases between the germline ends. The CDR3 here is CASSLMTSGELFF. Written as DNA, the CDR3 is TGTGCCAGCAGTTTAATGACCTCCGGGGAGCTGTTTTTT.

The chain recombines TRBV5-4 with TRBJ2-7; 8 bases fit TRBD2. The V and J ends lost 4 bases and 4 bases, in that order; junction bases with no gene match: 13. Germline CDR1 and CDR2: SGHNT and YYREEE (reference sequence). The CDR3 has 16 amino acids. The CDR3 DNA reads as TGTGCCAGCAGCGGTAGGAGTCGGGAGGGCCAGTACGAGCAGTACTTC. It codes for CASSGRSREGQYEQYF. Full variable domain (outside the CDR3, taken from reference TRBV5-4 and TRBJ2-7): ETGVTQSPTHLIKTRGQQVTLRCSSQSGHNTVSWYQQALGQGPQFIFQYYREEENGRGNFPPRFSGLQFPNYSSELNVNALELDDSALYLCASSGRSREGQYEQYFGPGTRLTVT.

This clonotype was detected a few times. The CDR3 protein is CASSEQGTNTIYF. DNA of the CDR3: TGTGCCAGCAGCGAACAGGGGACAAACACCATATATTTT. The rearrangement uses TRBV12-3 or TRBV12-4 and TRBJ1-3; 7 bases fit TRBD1. This CDR3 region has 13 residues. The ends lost 6 bases at V and 6 bases at J; junction bases unmatched: 5.

The V call is TRBV5-1, the J call TRBJ2-7; 7 nucleotides line up with TRBD2. The CDR3 contains 17 residues. V was pared by 0 bases and J by 3 bases, with 12 bases of the junction left unmatched. Germline V gives CDR1 SGHRS, CDR2 YFSETQ. The CDR3 here is CASSLAGSTPGGYEQYF. The CDR3 DNA reads TGCGCCAGCAGCTTGGCCGGTTCGACACCGGGGGGCTACGAGCAGTACTTC.

The table lists this clonotype with a count of one. Mismatch with germline at one junction end may stem from a read error. The genes are TRBV15 and TRBJ1-1; TRBD1 matches 7 bases. The CDR3 consists of 16 residues. From germline, CDR1 is LNHNV and CDR2 YYDKDF (reference sequence). CDR3 bases: TGTGCCACCAGCAGGAGACAGGGACACATGAACACTGAAGCCTTCTTT. This gives the protein CATSRRQGHMNTEAFF. Full variable domain (outside the CDR3, taken from reference TRBV15 and TRBJ1-1): DAMVIQNPRYQVTQFGKPVTLSCSQTLNHNVMYWYQQKSSQAPKLLFHYYDKDFNNEADTPDNFQSRRPNTSFCFLDIRSPGLGDTAMYLCATSRRQGHMNTEAFFGQGTRLTVV.

The chain links TRBV7-2 to TRBJ2-7; D uncertain. CDR1 and CDR2 (germline): SGHTA, FQGNSA. There are 14 residues in the CDR3. The V end lost 5 bases, the J end lost 0 bases, and 11 bases lay between the germline ends. The CDR3 DNA sequence: TGTGCCAGCAGCGCGTACTTTCACTCCTACGAGCAGTACTTC. Protein: CASSAYFHSYEQYF.

Many counts were recorded for this clonotype. The rearrangement uses TRBV25-1 and TRBJ1-6; no definite D call. CDR3 size: 14 residues. The germline CDR1 and CDR2 sequences are MGHDK and SYGVNS. Trimming shortened V by 9 bases and J by 4 bases, and 13 bases separated the two germline ends. CDR3 in DNA: TGTGCCAGTAAGGTAGGGTTTTATAATTCACCCCTCCACTTT. Translating it yields CASKVGFYNSPLHF. The whole variable domain, filled in from reference TRBV25-1 and TRBJ1-6, reads EADIYQTPRYLVIGTGKKITLECSQTMGHDKMYWYQQDPGMELHLIHYSYGVNSTEKGDLSSESTVSRIRTEHFPLTLESARPSHTSQYLCASKVGFYNSPLHFGNGTRLTVT.

This clonotype came up many times. V and J are TRBV9 and TRBJ2-5; D not resolved. V dropped 0 bases and J dropped 4 bases, with 13 bases sitting between them. Germline V CDR1 and CDR2: SGDLS, YYNGEE. The CDR3 extends over 15 amino acids. In nucleotides, the CDR3 is TGTGCCAGCAGCGTAGTAGGAGTGAGTGGAGAGACCCAGTACTTC. It translates to CASSVVGVSGETQYF.

This clonotype has more than one count but fewer than ten. The chain carries TRBV6-2 or TRBV6-3 and TRBJ2-7; no clear D gene. CDR1 MNHEY and CDR2 SVGEGT come from the germline V gene. V lost 2 bases and J lost 7, with 9 bases in between. The CDR3 loop spans 12 amino acids. The CDR3 is CASSYPTWEQYF. For the CDR3, the DNA is TGTGCCAGCAGTTACCCAACCTGGGAGCAGTACTTC.

This clonotype was recorded many times. The gene calls are TRBV7-9 and TRBJ1-3; D uncertain. The CDR3 contains 15 residues. V dropped 3 bases and J dropped 8 bases, with 17 bases sitting between them. From germline, CDR1 is SEHNR and CDR2 FQNEAQ (reference sequence). The CDR3 sequence is CASSFSLSVADTIYF. Written as DNA, the CDR3 is TGTGCCAGCAGCTTCTCCTTGTCGGTAGCAGACACCATATATTTT.

This clonotype was counted many times. This chain links TRBV7-2 with TRBJ2-7, with 11 bases matching TRBD2. The junction had 3 bases not matched to a gene; V was cut back by 3 bases and J by 2 bases. This CDR3 is built from 15 residues. Germline CDR1 and CDR2: SGHTA and FQGNSA. DNA of the CDR3: TGTGCCAGCAGCTTCACTAGCGGGAGCGCCTACGAGCAGTACTTC. It encodes CASSFTSGSAYEQYF.

This chain connects TRBV29-1 to TRBJ2-5, with D hard to call. V was shortened by 3 bases and J by 7 bases, with 9 bases between the two germline ends. The length of the CDR3 is 11 residues. Germline CDR1 reads SQVTM; CDR2 reads ANQGSEA. The CDR3 nucleotides read TGCAGCGTTGAGGCACTCGGGACCCAGTACTTC. Protein: CSVEALGTQYF.